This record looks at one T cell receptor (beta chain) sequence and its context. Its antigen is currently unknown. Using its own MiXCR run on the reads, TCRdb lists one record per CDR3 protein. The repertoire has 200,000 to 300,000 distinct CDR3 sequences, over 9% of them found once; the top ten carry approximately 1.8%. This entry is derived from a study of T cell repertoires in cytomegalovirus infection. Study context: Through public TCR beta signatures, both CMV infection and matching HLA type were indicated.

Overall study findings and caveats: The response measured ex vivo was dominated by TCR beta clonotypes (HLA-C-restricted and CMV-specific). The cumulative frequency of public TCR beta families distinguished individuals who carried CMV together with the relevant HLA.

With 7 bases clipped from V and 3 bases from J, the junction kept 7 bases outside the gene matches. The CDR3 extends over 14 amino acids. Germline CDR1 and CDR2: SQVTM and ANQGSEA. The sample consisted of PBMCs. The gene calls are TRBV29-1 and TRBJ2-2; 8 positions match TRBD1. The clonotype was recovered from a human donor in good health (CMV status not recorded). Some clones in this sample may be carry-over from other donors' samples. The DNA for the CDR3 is TGCAGCGCTGGCAGGGGGCACGACACCGGGGAGCTGTTTTTT. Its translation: CSAGRGHDTGELFF.